This TCR beta chain comes out of a study of blood T cell repertoires in COVID-19. About the study: Some COVID-19 samples were acute and others convalescent; all came from the United States, Italy and Spain. Sources were T cells, B-cell-depleted T cells, or PBMCs; the material itself was cDNA or gDNA.

Germline lookup yields CDR1 KGHDR and CDR2 SFDVKD. The CDR3 loop spans 14 amino acids. Trimming pared 3 bases from V and 6 bases from J, leaving 11 bases between. Methods used by the authors: Nucleated cell counts were estimated from reference gene primer amplification. The data were produced by immunoSEQ multiplex PCR, yet TCRdb's version contains in-frame clones alone and is incomplete. The DNA was the basis for D and trimming; V, J and clone size are from that table. This table has some 100,000 clones, around nine tenths appearing once. The chain combines TRBV24-1 with TRBJ2-1, with D perhaps matching TRBD2 (6 bases). This sequence was found in an older woman with acute or convalescent COVID-19. The sequencing sample was made of peripheral blood. CDR3 DNA: TGTGCCACCAGTGATCTCGGGACTCCCAATGAGCAGTTCTTC. Translation: CATSDLGTPNEQFF.